This TCR beta chain emerged from a study of cytomegalovirus exposure and HLA in healthy donors. Use of 60 Vbeta and 13 Jbeta primers characterized the PCR. How the authors handled the data: Later reanalysis found 75 million to 95 million unique TCR beta chains, about 10 million of them shared. The protocol was immunoSEQ multiplex PCR, while the TCRdb copy is restricted to in-frame clones and leaves out a portion. V, J and clone size reflect that table, while D and trimming were determined from the DNA. Among about 120,000 clones listed, 7% to 9.5% were seen once. On this clone itself: As yet, its antigen is unknown.

Study-wide findings and caveats: Most TCR sequences showed up rarely, but some public TCRs showed up in many donors. CMV serostatus stood as the only immune exposure information on hand. As a later analysis showed, several of the most significant clusters appeared to be linked to common viral pathogens.

CDR3 length: 15 amino acids. The J segment lost 4 bases and the V segment lost 5 bases, leaving 10 bases of the junction unmatched. Germline loops: CDR1 MGHRA, CDR2 YSYEKL. Sample: PBMCs. The TCR sequence derives from a woman aged 40 to 49 in good health and CMV-seropositive. The chain has TRBV4-1 and TRBJ1-1; 7 nucleotides line up with TRBD1. This CDR3 is CASSRRQGGVTEAFF. CDR3 DNA sequence: TGCGCCAGCAGCAGAAGACAGGGCGGTGTCACTGAAGCTTTCTTT.